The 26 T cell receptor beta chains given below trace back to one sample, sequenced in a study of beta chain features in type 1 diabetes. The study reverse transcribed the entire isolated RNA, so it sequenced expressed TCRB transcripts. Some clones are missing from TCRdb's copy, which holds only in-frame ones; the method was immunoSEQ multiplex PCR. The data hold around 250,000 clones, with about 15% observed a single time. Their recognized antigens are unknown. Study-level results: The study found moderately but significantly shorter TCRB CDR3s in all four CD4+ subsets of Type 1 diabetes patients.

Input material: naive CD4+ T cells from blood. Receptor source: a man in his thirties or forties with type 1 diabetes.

This chain's CDR3 is CASRGQSNQPQHF. CDR3 bases: TGTGCCAGTAGGGGACAGAGCAATCAGCCCCAGCATTTT. The chain has TRBV19 and TRBJ1-5; 7 positions agree with TRBD1. V lost 6 bases and J lost 1; bases outside the gene matches: 0. The CDR3 runs to 13 residues. Germline loops: CDR1 LNHDA, CDR2 SQIVND (reference sequence).

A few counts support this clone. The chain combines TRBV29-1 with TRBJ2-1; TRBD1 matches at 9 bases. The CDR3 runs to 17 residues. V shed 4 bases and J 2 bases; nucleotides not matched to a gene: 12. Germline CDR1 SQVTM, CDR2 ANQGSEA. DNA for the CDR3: TGCAGCGTTGTTTTGGGACAGGGAGTAGGCGCCTACAATGAGCAGTTCTTC. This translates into CSVVLGQGVGAYNEQFF.

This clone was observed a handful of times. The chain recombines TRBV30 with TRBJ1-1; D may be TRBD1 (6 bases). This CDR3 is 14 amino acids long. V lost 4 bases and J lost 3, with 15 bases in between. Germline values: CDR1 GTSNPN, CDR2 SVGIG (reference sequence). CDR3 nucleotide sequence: TGTGCCTGGAACCTGAGAGGGGGAGACACTGAAGCTTTCTTT. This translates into CAWNLRGGDTEAFF.

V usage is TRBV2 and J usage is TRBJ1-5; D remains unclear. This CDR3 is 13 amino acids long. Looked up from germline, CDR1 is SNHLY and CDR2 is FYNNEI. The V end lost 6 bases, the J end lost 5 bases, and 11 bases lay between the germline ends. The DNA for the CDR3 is TGTGCCAGCAGCCTTTGGAGCTATCAGCCCCAGCATTTT. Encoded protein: CASSLWSYQPQHF.

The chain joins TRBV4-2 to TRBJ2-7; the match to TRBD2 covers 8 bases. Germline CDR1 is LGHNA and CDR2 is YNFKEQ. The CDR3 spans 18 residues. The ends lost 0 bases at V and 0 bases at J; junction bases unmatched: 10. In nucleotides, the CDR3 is TGTGCCAGCAGCCAAGAACGCAGCGGGGGCCTTCTCTCCTACGAGCAGTACTTC. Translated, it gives CASSQERSGGLLSYEQYF.

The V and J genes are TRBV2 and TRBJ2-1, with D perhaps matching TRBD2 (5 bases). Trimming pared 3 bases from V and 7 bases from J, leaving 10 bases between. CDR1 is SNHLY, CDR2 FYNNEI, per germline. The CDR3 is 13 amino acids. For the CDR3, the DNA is TGTGCCAGCAGTGACGGGATGGGGAATGAGCAGTTCTTC. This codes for CASSDGMGNEQFF.

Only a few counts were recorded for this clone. As DNA, the CDR3 is TGTGCCAGCAGCTTTCGGGAGAACACTGAAGCTTTCTTT. Its translation: CASSFRENTEAFF. This chain uses TRBV13 with TRBJ1-1, with no clear D. Germline V gene data show CDR1 as PRHDT and CDR2 as FYEKMQ (reference sequence). The CDR3 contains 13 residues. Trimming removed 3 bases at V and 1 base at J, with 6 bases between.

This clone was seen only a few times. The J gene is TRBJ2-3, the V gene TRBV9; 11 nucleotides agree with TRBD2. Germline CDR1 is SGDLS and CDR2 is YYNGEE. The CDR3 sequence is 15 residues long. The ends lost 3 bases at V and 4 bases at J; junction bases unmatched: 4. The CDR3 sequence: CASSGASGRSDTQYF. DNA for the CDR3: TGTGCCAGCAGCGGGGCTAGCGGGAGGTCAGATACGCAGTATTTT.

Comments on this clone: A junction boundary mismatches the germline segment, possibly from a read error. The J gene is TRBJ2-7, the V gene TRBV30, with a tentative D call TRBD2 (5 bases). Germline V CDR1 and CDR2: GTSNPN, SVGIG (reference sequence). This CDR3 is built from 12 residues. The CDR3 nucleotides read TGTGCCTGGAGTGTAAATGGGATACTAGTAGGCTTC. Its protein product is CAWSVNGILVGF.

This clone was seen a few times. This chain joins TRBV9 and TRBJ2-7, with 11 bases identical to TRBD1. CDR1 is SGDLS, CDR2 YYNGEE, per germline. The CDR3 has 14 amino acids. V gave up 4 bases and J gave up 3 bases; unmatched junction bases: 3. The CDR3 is CASSYGTGGYEQYF. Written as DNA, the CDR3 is TGTGCCAGCAGCTATGGGACAGGGGGCTACGAGCAGTACTTC.

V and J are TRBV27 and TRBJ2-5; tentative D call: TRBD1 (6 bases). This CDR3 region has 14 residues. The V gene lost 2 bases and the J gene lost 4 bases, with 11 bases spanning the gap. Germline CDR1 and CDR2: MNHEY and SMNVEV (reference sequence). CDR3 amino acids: CASSLEGRGETQYF. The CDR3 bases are TGTGCCAGCAGTTTAGAGGGCAGGGGAGAGACCCAGTACTTC.

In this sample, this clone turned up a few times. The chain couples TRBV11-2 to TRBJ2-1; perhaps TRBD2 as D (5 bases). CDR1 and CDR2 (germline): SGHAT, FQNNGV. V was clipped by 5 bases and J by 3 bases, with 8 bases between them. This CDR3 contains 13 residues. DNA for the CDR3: TGTGCCAGCAGCGCTAGCAACTACAATGAGCAGTTCTTC. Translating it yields CASSASNYNEQFF. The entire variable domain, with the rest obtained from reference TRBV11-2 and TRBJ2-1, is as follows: EAGVAQSPRYKIIEKRQSVAFWCNPISGHATLYWYQQILGQGPKLLIQFQNNGVVDDSQLPKDRFSAERLKGVDSTLKIQPAKLEDSAVYLCASSASNYNEQFFGPGTRLTVL.

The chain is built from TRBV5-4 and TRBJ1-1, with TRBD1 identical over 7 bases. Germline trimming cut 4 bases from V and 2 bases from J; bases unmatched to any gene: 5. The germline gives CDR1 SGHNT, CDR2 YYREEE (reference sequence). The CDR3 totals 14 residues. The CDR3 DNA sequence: TGTGCCAGCAGCAAGGACAGGATTAACACTGAAGCTTTCTTT. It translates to CASSKDRINTEAFF.

The CDR3 DNA sequence: TGTGCCTGGGGGTCGGAGGGGACTGAAGCTTTCTTT. This gives the protein CAWGSEGTEAFF. The chain recombines TRBV30 with TRBJ1-1, with D possibly TRBD1 on 5 matching bases. Trimming took 5 bases from V and 5 from J, leaving 12 bases between them. Per the germline V gene, CDR1 is GTSNPN and CDR2 is SVGIG (reference sequence). The CDR3 totals 12 residues. Looking up the rest from reference TRBV30 and TRBJ1-1 gives the full variable domain: SQTIHQWPATLVQPVGSPLSLECTVEGTSNPNLYWYRQAAGRGLQLLFYSVGIGQISSEVPQNLSASRPQDRQFILSSKKLLLSDSGFYLCAWGSEGTEAFFGQGTRLTVV.

The CDR3 DNA sequence: TGTGCCAGCAGCCGGACAGGGGTGGGTGGTGGCTACACCTTC. Translated: CASSRTGVGGGYTF. The V and J genes are TRBV6-1 and TRBJ1-2, with 9 bases identical to TRBD1. With V trimmed by 6 bases and J by 7 bases, 9 bases remained unmatched. Germline V gene lookup returns CDR1 MNHNS and CDR2 SASEGT. The CDR3 is 14 residues long.

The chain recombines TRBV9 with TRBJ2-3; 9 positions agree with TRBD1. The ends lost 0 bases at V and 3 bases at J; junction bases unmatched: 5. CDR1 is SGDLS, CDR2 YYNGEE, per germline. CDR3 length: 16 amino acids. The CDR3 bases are TGTGCCAGCAGCGTAGGACGACAGGGGGGAACAGATACGCAGTATTTT. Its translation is CASSVGRQGGTDTQYF.

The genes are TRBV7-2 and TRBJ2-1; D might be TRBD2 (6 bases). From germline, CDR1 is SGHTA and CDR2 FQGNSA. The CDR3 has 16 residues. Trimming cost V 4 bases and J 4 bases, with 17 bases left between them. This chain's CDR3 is CASSSEGPGSYNEQFF. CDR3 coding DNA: TGTGCCAGCAGCTCGGAGGGACCGGGGTCGTACAATGAGCAGTTCTTC.

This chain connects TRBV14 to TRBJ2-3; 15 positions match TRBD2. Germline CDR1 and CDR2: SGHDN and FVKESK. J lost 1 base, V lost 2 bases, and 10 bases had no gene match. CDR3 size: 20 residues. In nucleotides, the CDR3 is TGTGCCAGCAGCCAACCTGTCCCGGGACTAGCGGGGGGCCGCACAGATACGCAGTATTTT. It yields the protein CASSQPVPGLAGGRTDTQYF. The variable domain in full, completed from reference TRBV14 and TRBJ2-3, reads EAGVTQFPSHSVIEKGQTVTLRCDPISGHDNLYWYRRVMGKEIKFLLHFVKESKQDESGMPNNRFLAERTGGTYSTLKVQPAELEDSGVYFCASSQPVPGLAGGRTDTQYFGPGTRLTVL.

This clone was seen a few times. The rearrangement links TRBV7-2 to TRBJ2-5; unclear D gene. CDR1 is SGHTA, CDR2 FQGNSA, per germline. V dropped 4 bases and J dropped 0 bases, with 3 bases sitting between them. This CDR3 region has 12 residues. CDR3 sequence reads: CASSSYQETQYF. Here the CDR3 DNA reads TGTGCCAGCAGCTCGTACCAAGAGACCCAGTACTTC.

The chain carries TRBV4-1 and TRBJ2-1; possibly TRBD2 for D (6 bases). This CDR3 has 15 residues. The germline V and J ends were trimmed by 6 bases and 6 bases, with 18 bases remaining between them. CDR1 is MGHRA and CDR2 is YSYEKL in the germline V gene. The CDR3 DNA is TGCGCCAGCAGAACCCTCGCGGGGCAGAGCAATGAGCAGTTCTTC. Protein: CASRTLAGQSNEQFF.

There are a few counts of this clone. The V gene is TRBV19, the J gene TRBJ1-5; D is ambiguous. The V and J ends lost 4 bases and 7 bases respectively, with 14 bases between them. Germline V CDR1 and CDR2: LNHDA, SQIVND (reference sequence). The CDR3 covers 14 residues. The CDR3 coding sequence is TGTGCCAGTAGTACCAACCGGGGTGGCCAGCCCCAGCATTTT. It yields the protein CASSTNRGGQPQHF.

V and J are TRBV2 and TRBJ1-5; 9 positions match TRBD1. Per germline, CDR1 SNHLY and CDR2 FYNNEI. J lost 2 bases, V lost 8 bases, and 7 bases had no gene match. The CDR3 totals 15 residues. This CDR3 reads CASGMDRGGNQPQHF. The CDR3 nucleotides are TGTGCCAGCGGGATGGACAGGGGCGGCAATCAGCCCCAGCATTTT. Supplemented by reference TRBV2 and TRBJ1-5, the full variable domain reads EPEVTQTPSHQVTQMGQEVILRCVPISNHLYFYWYRQILGQKVEFLVSFYNNEISEKSEIFDDQFSVERPDGSNFTLKIRSTKLEDSAMYFCASGMDRGGNQPQHFGDGTRLSIL.

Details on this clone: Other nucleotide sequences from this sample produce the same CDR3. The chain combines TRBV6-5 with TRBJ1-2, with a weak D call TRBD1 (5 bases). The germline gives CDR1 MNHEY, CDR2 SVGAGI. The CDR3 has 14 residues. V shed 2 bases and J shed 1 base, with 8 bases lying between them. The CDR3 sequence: CASSYGQGNYGYTF. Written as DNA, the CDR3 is TGTGCCAGCAGTTACGGGCAGGGTAACTATGGCTACACCTTC.

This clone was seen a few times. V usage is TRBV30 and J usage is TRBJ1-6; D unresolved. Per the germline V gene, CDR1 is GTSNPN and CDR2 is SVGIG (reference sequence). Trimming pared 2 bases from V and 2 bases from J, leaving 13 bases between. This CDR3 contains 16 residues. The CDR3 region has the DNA TGTGCCTGGAGTCAACCCAGGCAGACCTATAATTCACCCCTCCACTTT. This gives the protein CAWSQPRQTYNSPLHF.

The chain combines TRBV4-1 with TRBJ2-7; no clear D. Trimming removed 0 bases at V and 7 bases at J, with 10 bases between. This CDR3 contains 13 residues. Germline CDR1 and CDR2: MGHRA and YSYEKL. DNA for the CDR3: TGCGCCAGCAGCCAAGATCCCCTCCGGGAGCAGTACTTC. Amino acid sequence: CASSQDPLREQYF.

Written as DNA, the CDR3 is TGTGCCAGCACCGTAATAGCGGGGGGGCGAGATACGCAGTATTTT. It encodes CASTVIAGGRDTQYF. The chain has TRBV11-2 and TRBJ2-3; 11 nucleotides line up with TRBD2. The CDR3 spans 15 residues. Per the germline V gene, CDR1 is SGHAT and CDR2 is FQNNGV. Trimming took 7 bases from V and 5 from J; bases not matched to a gene: 8. The full variable domain, rest sourced from reference TRBV11-2 and TRBJ2-3, is EAGVAQSPRYKIIEKRQSVAFWCNPISGHATLYWYQQILGQGPKLLIQFQNNGVVDDSQLPKDRFSAERLKGVDSTLKIQPAKLEDSAVYLCASTVIAGGRDTQYFGPGTRLTVL.